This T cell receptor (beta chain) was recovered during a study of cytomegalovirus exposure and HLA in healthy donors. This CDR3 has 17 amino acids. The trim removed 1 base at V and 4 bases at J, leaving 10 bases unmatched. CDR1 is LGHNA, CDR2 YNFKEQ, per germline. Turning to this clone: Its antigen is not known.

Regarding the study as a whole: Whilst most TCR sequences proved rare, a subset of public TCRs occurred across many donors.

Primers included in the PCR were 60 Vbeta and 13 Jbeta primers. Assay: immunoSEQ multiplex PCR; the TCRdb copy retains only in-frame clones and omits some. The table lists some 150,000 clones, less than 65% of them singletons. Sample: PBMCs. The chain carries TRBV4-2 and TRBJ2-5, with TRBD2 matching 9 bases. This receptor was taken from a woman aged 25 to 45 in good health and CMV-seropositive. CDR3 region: CASSQAVRRGGRETQYF. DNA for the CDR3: TGTGCCAGCAGCCAAGCAGTTCGGCGGGGGGGTAGAGAGACCCAGTACTTC.